Below are 16 T cell receptor beta chains sequenced from a single sample in a study of T cell repertoires in cytomegalovirus infection. Which antigens these TCRs recognize remains unknown. TCRdb reprocessed the reads via MiXCR and lists one record per CDR3 protein. Among about 700,000 distinct CDR3 sequences listed, approximately 33% were seen once. The sequencing used cultured PBMCs, collected from culture after CMV antigen stimulation. The receptors were sampled from a human donor in good health (CMV status not recorded). Some clones in this sample may be carry-over from other donors' samples.

This rearrangement joins TRBV7-2 to TRBJ2-7; D tentatively reads TRBD1 or TRBD2 (7 bases each). CDR1 is SGHTA and CDR2 is FQGNSA in the germline V gene. Trimming took 2 bases from V and 2 from J, leaving 16 bases between them. The length of the CDR3 is 16 residues. The CDR3 reads CASSLSGTDLTYEQYF. The CDR3 DNA reads TGTGCCAGCAGCTTAAGCGGGACAGATCTTACCTACGAGCAGTACTTC. The full variable domain, its missing parts supplied by reference TRBV7-2 and TRBJ2-7, is GAGVSQSPSNKVTEKGKDVELRCDPISGHTALYWYRQSLGQGLEFLIYFQGNSAPDKSGLPSDRFSAERTGGSVSTLTIQRTQQEDSAVYLCASSLSGTDLTYEQYFGPGTRLTVT.

Many counts were recorded for this clonotype. The V and J genes are TRBV7-2 and TRBJ1-5; D remains unclear. The germline V gene encodes CDR1 SGHTA and CDR2 FQGNSA. Trimming pared 4 bases from V and 2 bases from J, leaving 6 bases between. The CDR3 has 13 residues. Here the CDR3 DNA reads TGTGCCAGCAGCTCATTCGGCAATCAGCCCCAGCATTTT. Residues: CASSSFGNQPQHF.

This clonotype was detected once. The chain employs TRBV20-1 and TRBJ1-1; D unclear. The CDR3 totals 14 residues. Germline lookup yields CDR1 DFQATT and CDR2 SNEGSKA (reference sequence). V lost 0 bases to trimming and J lost 4 bases, with 12 bases between them. The CDR3 region has the DNA TGCAGTGCTAGAGATCTTATAGGAGGCACTGAAGCTTTCTTT. Translation gives CSARDLIGGTEAFF.

This sequence joins TRBV11-3 and TRBJ1-1, with a possible D match to TRBD1 (5 bases). The CDR3 is made up of 13 amino acids. With 1 base removed from V and 10 bases from J, the gap between germline ends came to 13 bases. Germline assignment: CDR1 SGHNT and CDR2 YENEEA. The CDR3 nucleotides read TGTGCCAGCAGCTTAGGGACATCAGGTAGAGCTTTCTTT. Its translation is CASSLGTSGRAFF. The whole variable domain, remainder taken from reference TRBV11-3 and TRBJ1-1, is EAGVVQSPRYKIIEKKQPVAFWCNPISGHNTLYWYLQNLGQGPELLIRYENEEAVDDSQLPKDRFSAERLKGVDSTLKIQPAELGDSAVYLCASSLGTSGRAFFGQGTRLTVV.

There are a few counts of this clonotype. The gene calls are TRBV7-2 and TRBJ2-7; TRBD1 matches at 9 bases. The germline CDR1 and CDR2 sequences are SGHTA and FQGNSA. V dropped 5 bases and J dropped 2; count of bases not matched to a gene: 4. This CDR3 has 14 amino acids. The CDR3 protein is CASSIRQGAYEQYF. The CDR3 region has the DNA TGTGCCAGCAGCATTAGACAGGGGGCCTACGAGCAGTACTTC.

This clonotype was recorded many times. This CDR3 reads CASSPLKGGGYEQYF. The CDR3 coding sequence is TGTGCCAGCAGCCCACTGAAGGGAGGTGGCTACGAGCAGTACTTC. The chain is built from TRBV6-1 and TRBJ2-7, with TRBD2 as a possible D gene (6 bases). V lost 6 bases to trimming and J lost 3 bases, with 18 bases between them. The germline gives CDR1 MNHNS, CDR2 SASEGT. The CDR3 is 15 amino acids.

V is TRBV6-1 and J is TRBJ2-6, with D possibly called TRBD1 or TRBD2 (6 bases each). The germline V and J ends were trimmed by 4 bases and 0 bases, with 16 bases remaining between them. Germline V gives CDR1 MNHNS, CDR2 SASEGT. The CDR3 loop spans 18 amino acids. The CDR3 sequence is CASSVPRGRSSGANVLTF. The CDR3 DNA follows: TGTGCCAGCAGTGTACCCCGGGGGCGGAGCTCTGGGGCCAACGTCCTGACTTTC.

This chain uses TRBV10-3 with TRBJ2-7, with 7 nucleotides matching TRBD2. J gave up 2 bases and V 3 bases, and 1 base lay outside the gene matches. The germline gives CDR1 ENHRY, CDR2 SYGVKD. CDR3 size: 13 residues. The CDR3 nucleotides are TGTGCCATCAGTGACGGGACTACCTACGAGCAGTACTTC. Its translation is CAISDGTTYEQYF.

This chain links TRBV10-2 with TRBJ2-7, with TRBD1 as a possible D gene (6 bases). CDR1 is WSHSY and CDR2 is SAAADI in the germline V gene. CDR3 length: 11 amino acids. The V gene lost 8 bases and the J gene lost 5 bases, with 10 bases spanning the gap. As DNA, the CDR3 is TGCGCCAGCTCCCAGGGGCACGAGCAGTACTTC. Translating gives CASSQGHEQYF.

This clonotype turned up a few times. This chain links TRBV7-2 with TRBJ1-2; D perhaps matches TRBD1 (5 bases). CDR1 is SGHTA, CDR2 FQGNSA, per germline. Trimming cost V 5 bases and J 1 base, with 11 bases left between them. This CDR3 has 14 amino acids. The CDR3 sequence is CASSRSQGNYGYTF. CDR3 bases: TGTGCCAGCAGCCGTTCCCAGGGTAACTATGGCTACACCTTC.

The chain links TRBV12-3 or TRBV12-4 to TRBJ2-1; D is tentatively TRBD1 or TRBD2 (7 bases each). The CDR3 has 13 amino acids. The V gene lost 6 bases and the J gene lost 10 bases, with 16 bases spanning the gap. CDR3 loop: CASRPGTAGEQFF. CDR3 nucleotides: TGTGCCAGCAGACCCGGGACAGCGGGAGAGCAGTTCTTC.

This clonotype was seen a handful of times. The chain carries TRBV4-2 and TRBJ1-5; D is perhaps TRBD1 (5 bases). Germline values: CDR1 LGHNA, CDR2 YNFKEQ. V was shortened by 4 bases and J by 5 bases, with 21 bases between the two germline ends. CDR3 length equals 17 residues. The CDR3 loop reads CASSPTRADGRDQPQHF. The CDR3 nucleotides are TGTGCCAGCAGCCCAACCAGGGCAGACGGACGGGATCAGCCCCAGCATTTT.

This clonotype was detected only a few times. The J gene is TRBJ2-5, the V gene TRBV7-2; TRBD2 matches at 13 bases. Trimming took 4 bases from V and 2 from J; bases not matched to a gene: 4. Looked up from germline, CDR1 is SGHTA and CDR2 is FQGNSA. There are 16 residues in the CDR3. CDR3 region: CASSSGTSGEQETQYF. CDR3 nucleotides: TGTGCCAGCAGCTCCGGGACTAGCGGGGAACAAGAGACCCAGTACTTC.

This clonotype showed up just a few times. CDR3 DNA: TGTGCCAGCAGCCCGGTTTTAGCGGGAAGCGAGACCCAGTACTTC. Residues: CASSPVLAGSETQYF. The chain recombines TRBV5-4 with TRBJ2-5; 8 bases agree with TRBD2. The CDR3 runs 15 residues. In germline, CDR1 is SGHNT, CDR2 YYREEE (reference sequence). The junction had 10 bases not matched to a gene; V was cut back by 4 bases and J by 5 bases.

This clonotype showed up just a few times. In nucleotides, the CDR3 is TGCGCCAGCAGCTTGGGTGCGGGAATGACCTACGAGCAGTACTTC. Translation: CASSLGAGMTYEQYF. The chain joins TRBV5-1 to TRBJ2-7; a weak D match, TRBD2 (6 bases). Germline CDR1 and CDR2: SGHRS and YFSETQ. Deletions cut 0 bases from V and 2 bases from J, with 12 bases between. CDR3 size: 15 residues.

This chain joins TRBV6-5 and TRBJ2-5, with 9 bases lining up with TRBD1. The J segment lost 2 bases and the V segment lost 2 bases, leaving 3 bases of the junction unmatched. This CDR3 is built from 15 residues. CDR1 and CDR2 from the germline V gene are MNHEY and SVGAGI. CDR3 in amino acids: CASSYRGQGQETQYF. In DNA, the CDR3 is TGTGCCAGCAGTTACAGGGGACAGGGTCAAGAGACCCAGTACTTC.